This TCR beta chain was recovered during a study of blood T cell repertoires in COVID-19. The CDR3 contains 15 residues. With V trimmed by 4 bases and J by 4 bases, 4 bases remained unmatched. Per the germline V gene, CDR1 is SNHLY and CDR2 is FYNNEI. Produced via immunoSEQ multiplex PCR; TCRdb's table is partial and in-frame only. Here the sample spans around 290,000 clones, about 86% being singletons. The chain is built from TRBV2 and TRBJ2-5; 12 nucleotides match TRBD2. This receptor was obtained from a woman between 65 and 79 years old with COVID-19, enrolled during active disease. Sequenced: peripheral blood. The CDR3 protein is CASSASGGARETQYF. For the CDR3, the DNA is TGTGCCAGCAGTGCTAGCGGGGGGGCGAGAGAGACCCAGTACTTC.